This TCR beta chain is drawn from a study of immune cell composition in non-small cell lung cancer (dated by TCRdb to about 2017). Turning to the overall study: Histologic subtype, mainly lung adenocarcinoma or squamous cell carcinoma, was assigned on the basis of H&E together with p63, CK5, Napsin A and TTF-1 immunohistochemistry. Adaptive Biotechnologies TCR-beta sequencing was carried out on some 32 paired NSCLC tumour and non-adjacent lung specimens, as well as on about two dozen tumour-only specimens. Supplementary cohort #1, 9 to 10 lung adenocarcinoma cases, had paired tumour/lung TCR-beta sequencing and TIL populations generated to assess tumour reactivity. A few tumour specimens that had TCR-beta data belonged to rare histological subtypes and were left out of the subtype comparisons. What the work shows at the level of the full study, not this receptor alone: The reactivity cohort included only about ten cases, and whether tumour-reactive clones share sequences with the dominant in vivo tumour-associated clones was not shown. No significant correlation was found between tumour TCR-beta clonality and smoking pack-years. In over nine adenocarcinoma cases, a strong correlation was found between maximal tumour-associated clone frequency and TIL tumour reactivity, whereas no such correlation was found between overall clonality and TIL tumour reactivity. Lung squamous cell carcinoma tumours had significantly higher Top 10 clone scores and productive clonality than lung adenocarcinoma tumours. Tumour-associated clones >0.5% were found in nearly half of NSCLC cases, namely in approximately 30% of adenocarcinomas versus about 73% of squamous carcinomas.

The CDR3 numbers 15 residues from cysteine through phenylalanine. The entry retains the CDR3 DNA only, 45 bases that are in frame from base 1. As encoded in the germline V gene (reference sequence), CDR1 is SGHNT while CDR2 is YYREEE. At the junction V is shortened by 4 bases and J by 7 bases; bases outside the gene matches: 7. TCR-beta CDR3 regions were amplified from genomic DNA by a two-step multiplex PCR, with the second step adding Illumina-compatible adaptors. As a commercial immunoSEQ service, TCR-beta immunosequencing was carried out on an Illumina platform. As for the authors' bioinformatics: Repertoires were described by productive clonality and by Top 10 Clones, which is the percentage of T-cell templates coming from the ten most frequent sequences. Values for productive clonality spanned 0 to 1, where a value of 1 indicated a monoclonal population. Sequences comprising at least 0.1% of tumour T-cell templates but absent from matched non-adjacent lung were defined as tumour-associated clones and were identified via log10 scatter plots. Two-group comparisons used Student's t-tests, stages used ANOVA, and relationships used linear regression, analysed in GraphPad Prism7 and R. The source is immuneACCESS, and TCRdb retained only in-frame sequences with V and J called. Part of the clones is not carried over; for the studies checked, unresolved V genes explain less than half of this, and the remainder is unexplained. Clonal size and the V and J genes are those of that table, whereas D and trimming came from the DNA. Across this sample there are roughly 8,300 clones, with approximately 76% seen only once. The ten largest clones represent around a tenth of the sample.

From frozen aliquots of unsorted single-cell suspensions, genomic DNA was isolated using the QIAamp DNA kit. Tumour samples were surgically resected non-small cell lung cancer tissue. Tissues arrived within 2 hours of resection and were immediately processed into single-cell suspensions. Tissue was mechanically dissociated and enzymatically digested with DNase I, collagenase I and hyaluronidase for approximately 32 minutes at 37 °C, then filtered and RBC-lysed. Notes on this clone: No antigen is known for it. No much larger clonotype is one base removed from it; base qualities were not supplied.

The V and J segments used are TRBV5-4 and TRBJ2-3, with 12 bases matching TRBD2. This TCR derives from a human donor with non-small cell lung cancer. Sequencing was performed on lung tumor tissue. The sequenced DNA is TGTGCCAGCAGCACGCTAGCGGGAGGGCCCCATACGCAGTATTTT. The encoded protein is CASSTLAGGPHTQYF.